A single sample is the source of the 23 T cell receptor beta chains below, sequenced in a study of T cells in tuberculosis (dated by TCRdb to 2016 to 2019). Libraries were constructed by the immunoSEQ multiplex PCR assay. TCRdb mirrors the immuneACCESS table, restricted to in-frame sequences. Some clones are absent from its copies; in checked studies, under half trace to an unresolved V gene, and the reason for the others is unknown. The sample table holds 40,000 to 50,000 clones, of which nearly 97% were seen once. The top ten clonotypes cover 3% to 4% of the sample. Sequences were obtained from PBMCs. The receptors were sampled from a donor aged 5 to 30 with latent tuberculosis or without tuberculosis infection.

The chain recombines TRBV2 with TRBJ1-6; D unclear. This CDR3 has 11 residues. Germline CDR1 SNHLY, CDR2 FYNNEI. V shed 2 bases and J shed 10 bases, with 3 bases lying between them. The CDR3 protein is CASSERSPLHF. CDR3 sequence (DNA): TGTGCCAGCAGTGAACGGTCACCCCTCCACTTT.

The chain couples TRBV4-1 to TRBJ1-5; TRBD1 matches at 7 bases. The germline gives CDR1 MGHRA, CDR2 YSYEKL. This CDR3 region has 15 residues. The trim removed 6 bases at V and 4 bases at J, leaving 9 bases unmatched. CDR3 loop: CASRHETGLNQPQHF. The CDR3 DNA follows: TGCGCCAGCAGACATGAGACAGGGCTAAATCAGCCCCAGCATTTT.

The gene calls are TRBV4-1 and TRBJ1-2; a possible D gene is TRBD1 (5 bases). This CDR3 spans 16 amino acids. Germline CDR1 reads MGHRA; CDR2 reads YSYEKL. V gave up 0 bases and J gave up 4 bases, with 15 bases separating them. This chain's CDR3 is CASSQDRGNGLYGYTF. CDR3 nucleotides: TGCGCCAGCAGCCAAGATCGGGGGAACGGACTCTATGGCTACACCTTC.

The chain combines TRBV30 with TRBJ1-2; TRBD1 matches at 8 bases. V lost 5 bases, J lost 2 bases, and 4 bases stayed unmatched. This CDR3 region has 13 residues. Per germline, CDR1 GTSNPN and CDR2 SVGIG (reference sequence). The CDR3 nucleotides are TGTGCCTGGCAACACAGGGGGAACTATGGCTACACCTTC. Protein product: CAWQHRGNYGYTF.

The chain is built from TRBV11-2 and TRBJ1-1; TRBD1 matches 7 bases. J gave up 5 bases and V 0 bases, and 9 bases lay outside the gene matches. The CDR3 contains 16 residues. The germline CDR1 and CDR2 sequences are SGHAT and FQNNGV. The DNA for the CDR3 is TGTGCCAGCAGCTTAGAAAAGGGGGCTTTGGGGACTGAAGCTTTCTTT. Encoded protein: CASSLEKGALGTEAFF.

The gene calls are TRBV30 and TRBJ2-7; possibly TRBD1 for D (6 bases). Looked up from germline, CDR1 is GTSNPN and CDR2 is SVGIG (reference sequence). V shed 5 bases and J shed 4 bases, with 18 bases lying between them. The CDR3 sequence is 14 residues long. The CDR3 reads CAWGSGVSPYEQYF. The CDR3, as DNA: TGTGCCTGGGGGTCAGGGGTATCGCCTTACGAGCAGTACTTC.

The chain combines TRBV6-1 with TRBJ1-5; 8 positions agree with TRBD1. Germline V gene sequence: CDR1 MNHNS, CDR2 SASEGT. V trimming: 1 base; J trimming: 5 bases; junction bases outside the gene matches: 4. The CDR3 loop spans 15 amino acids. The CDR3 DNA follows: TGTGCCAGCAGTGAAGTTTACAGGGGGGATCAGCCCCAGCATTTT. It encodes CASSEVYRGDQPQHF.

The chain combines TRBV28 with TRBJ2-5, with TRBD2 as a possible D gene (5 bases). The CDR3 has 14 residues. V lost 3 bases and J lost 0, with 8 bases in between. Germline V gene lookup returns CDR1 MDHEN and CDR2 SYDVKM. The chain's CDR3 is CASSLDSYQETQYF. CDR3 bases: TGTGCCAGCAGTTTGGACTCGTACCAAGAGACCCAGTACTTC. The entire variable domain, with the rest obtained from reference TRBV28 and TRBJ2-5, is as follows: DVKVTQSSRYLVKRTGEKVFLECVQDMDHENMFWYRQDPGLGLRLIYFSYDVKMKEKGDIPEGYSVSREKKERFSLILESASTNQTSMYLCASSLDSYQETQYFGPGTRLLVL.

This chain uses TRBV5-1 with TRBJ1-2; D perhaps matches TRBD1 (5 bases). The CDR3 runs to 13 residues. Trimming took 2 bases from V and 5 from J, leaving 10 bases between them. Germline CDR1 reads SGHRS; CDR2 reads YFSETQ. The CDR3: CASSLTTEYGYTF. The CDR3, as DNA: TGCGCCAGCAGCTTAACGACAGAATATGGCTACACCTTC.

The chain carries TRBV27 and TRBJ2-2; 11 bases map to TRBD1. In germline, CDR1 is MNHEY, CDR2 SMNVEV (reference sequence). This CDR3 is built from 15 residues. J lost 6 bases, V lost 8 bases, and 8 bases had no gene match. DNA of the CDR3: TGTGCCAGCCTACCCAGGACAGGGGGCCCCGGGGAGCTGTTTTTT. Its translation: CASLPRTGGPGELFF.

In this sample, this clone turned up once. The J gene is TRBJ1-5, the V gene TRBV28; 10 bases match TRBD1. Unmatched junction bases numbered 5, after V lost 2 bases and J lost 7 bases. The length of the CDR3 is 15 residues. Per the germline V gene, CDR1 is MDHEN and CDR2 is SYDVKM. The DNA of the CDR3 is TGTGCCAGCAGTTTAGGACAGGGGGACCTACAGCCCCAGCATTTT. This sequence encodes CASSLGQGDLQPQHF.

The V call is TRBV5-1, the J call TRBJ2-5, with 7 nucleotides matching TRBD1. This CDR3 comprises 13 residues. V gave up 6 bases and J gave up 1 base; unmatched junction bases: 3. In germline, CDR1 is SGHRS, CDR2 YFSETQ. CDR3 residues: CASTGTVQETQYF. CDR3 DNA: TGCGCCAGCACCGGGACAGTCCAAGAGACCCAGTACTTC.

The genes are TRBV25-1 and TRBJ1-5, with 8 nucleotides matching TRBD1. The V segment lost 5 bases and the J segment 3 bases; nucleotides outside the gene matches: 6. The germline gives CDR1 MGHDK, CDR2 SYGVNS. The CDR3 extends over 15 amino acids. CDR3 amino acids: CASSQDRENNQPQHF. The CDR3 DNA follows: TGTGCCAGCAGTCAGGACAGGGAAAACAATCAGCCCCAGCATTTT.

The table lists this clone with a count of one. The chain joins TRBV6-6 to TRBJ2-2, with 10 bases matching TRBD1. CDR1 and CDR2 (germline): MNHNY, SVGAGI (reference sequence). The CDR3 length is 15 residues. J gave up 6 bases and V 10 bases, and 11 bases lay outside the gene matches. The CDR3 here is CANRETDRGPGELFF. CDR3 nucleotide sequence: TGTGCCAACCGAGAAACCGACAGGGGGCCCGGGGAGCTGTTTTTT.

The rearrangement links TRBV21-1 to TRBJ2-1; the tabulated D call, TRBD2, remains unverified against the DNA. TRBV21-1 is described as a pseudogene. This CDR3 has 17 amino acids. CDR3 region: CASSKRRGLEIDIEQFF. For the CDR3, the DNA is TGTGCCAGCAGCAAACGCCGGGGACTAGAAATCGATATAGAGCAGTTCTTC.

As DNA, the CDR3 is TGTGCCAGCAGCCCACTAGCGGGGGGATCCTACAATGAGCAGTTCTTC. Translation gives CASSPLAGGSYNEQFF. The chain has TRBV7-9 and TRBJ2-1, with 12 nucleotides matching TRBD2. Trimming removed 5 bases from V and 1 base from J; junction bases left unmatched: 3. The germline V gene has CDR1 SEHNR and CDR2 FQNEAQ (reference sequence). The CDR3 covers 16 residues.

The chain carries TRBV2 and TRBJ2-1, with 7 bases identical to TRBD2. Trimming cost V 4 bases and J 9 bases; bases outside gene matches: 3. The germline V gene has CDR1 SNHLY and CDR2 FYNNEI. The CDR3 has 12 amino acids. The CDR3 nucleotides are TGTGCCAGCAGTGCTAGCGGCGGTGAGCAGTTCTTC. Its protein product is CASSASGGEQFF.

The chain combines TRBV7-9 with TRBJ1-1, with D possibly matching TRBD1 (5 bases). The ends were cut back, 4 bases at V and 3 bases at J, with 9 bases in the middle. The CDR3 loop spans 13 amino acids. Germline V gives CDR1 SEHNR, CDR2 FQNEAQ (reference sequence). In nucleotides, the CDR3 is TGTGCCAGCAGCTCCAGGGTCTACACTGAAGCTTTCTTT. This gives the protein CASSSRVYTEAFF.

The chain is built from TRBV28 and TRBJ2-7, with 7 nucleotides matching TRBD1. Germline CDR1 is MDHEN and CDR2 is SYDVKM. The CDR3 has 17 amino acids. Trimming at V came to 4 bases and at J to 3 bases, leaving 15 bases not matched to a gene. The CDR3 nucleotides are TGTGCCAGCAGTTCACCCCCCCACCGGGACAGACACTACGAGCAGTACTTC. Translation gives CASSSPPHRDRHYEQYF.

The J gene is TRBJ2-7, the V gene TRBV30, with 10 bases that match TRBD1. The CDR3 length is 17 residues. CDR1 is GTSNPN, CDR2 SVGIG, per germline (reference sequence). The V and J ends lost 1 base and 3 bases, in that order; junction bases with no gene match: 12. The CDR3 region is CAWSAGTGVLRVYEQYF. The CDR3 DNA follows: TGTGCCTGGAGTGCCGGGACAGGGGTGCTTAGGGTCTACGAGCAGTACTTC.

The chain uses TRBV5-4 and TRBJ1-2; a possible D gene is TRBD1 (6 bases). The CDR3 runs 15 residues. V dropped 4 bases and J dropped 2 bases, with 15 bases sitting between them. CDR1 SGHNT and CDR2 YYREEE come from the germline V gene (reference sequence). CDR3 protein: CASSAATGGNYGYTF. The CDR3 DNA follows: TGTGCCAGCAGCGCCGCGACAGGAGGAAACTATGGCTACACCTTC.

V is TRBV27 and J is TRBJ2-1, with 16 bases that match TRBD2. V lost 5 bases to trimming and J lost 5 bases; unmatched junction nucleotides: 3. Germline V gene sequence: CDR1 MNHEY, CDR2 SMNVEV (reference sequence). This CDR3 has 16 residues. CDR3: CASSAGLAGGNNEQFF. In DNA form, the CDR3 reads TGTGCCAGCAGTGCGGGACTAGCGGGGGGGAACAATGAGCAGTTCTTC.

This chain links TRBV7-8 with TRBJ2-1, with TRBD2 identical over 12 bases. The ends lost 4 bases at V and 3 bases at J; junction bases unmatched: 13. CDR1 and CDR2 from the germline V gene are SGHVS and FQNEAQ. CDR3 length: 19 amino acids. The DNA of the CDR3 is TGTGCCAGCAGCTCGCAGACTAGCGGGGGAATCCCTGGCTACAATGAGCAGTTCTTC. Its protein product is CASSSQTSGGIPGYNEQFF.